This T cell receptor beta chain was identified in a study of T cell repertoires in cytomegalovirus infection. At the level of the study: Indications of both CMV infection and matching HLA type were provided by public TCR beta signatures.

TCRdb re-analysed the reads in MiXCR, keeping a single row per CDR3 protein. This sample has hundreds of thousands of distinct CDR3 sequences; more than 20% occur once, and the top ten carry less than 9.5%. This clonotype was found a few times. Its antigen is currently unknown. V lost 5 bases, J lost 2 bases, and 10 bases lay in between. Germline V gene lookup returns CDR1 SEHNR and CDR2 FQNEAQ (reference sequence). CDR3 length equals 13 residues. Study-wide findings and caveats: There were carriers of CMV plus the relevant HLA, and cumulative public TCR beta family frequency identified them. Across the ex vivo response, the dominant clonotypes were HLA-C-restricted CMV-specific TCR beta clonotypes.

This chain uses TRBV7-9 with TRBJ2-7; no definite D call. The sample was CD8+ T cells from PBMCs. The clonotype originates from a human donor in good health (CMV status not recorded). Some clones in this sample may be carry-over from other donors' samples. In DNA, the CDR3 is TGTGCCAGCAGCCCCGGAGACCCCTACGAGCAGTACTTC. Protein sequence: CASSPGDPYEQYF.